A selection of T cell receptor beta chains follows, all from one sample in a study of T cell responses to AZD1222 COVID-19 vaccine. TCRdb keeps only in-frame clones here, not all; method: immunoSEQ multiplex PCR. The sample contains roughly 130,000 clones, approximately 90% of which appear only once. The source material was peripheral blood, sampled 28 days after the second AZD1222 dose. Receptor source: an adult who received the AZD1222 COVID-19 vaccine. The CDR3 runs from the conserved cysteine through the conserved F or W. The order of the fields is V gene, clone size, D gene, J gene, CDR3 protein, CDR3 DNA. D genes are given only for firm matches. For some rows the clone size is stated as once, few or many, or as a class when expanded; others skip it.

TRBV29-1,.,TRBD2,TRBJ2-1,CSDKLTSRPNEQFF,TGCAGCGACAAGCTGACTAGCCGTCCGAATGAGCAGTTCTTC
TRBV7-9,.,.,TRBJ1-5,CASSPGDQPQHF,TGTGCCAGCAGCCCAGGGGATCAGCCCCAGCATTTT
TRBV19,.,.,TRBJ1-2,CASSILAADGYTF,TGTGCCAGTAGTATTCTGGCAGCGGATGGCTACACCTTC
TRBV29-1,.,.,TRBJ2-1,CSDRASSYNEQFF,TGCAGCGACAGGGCAAGCTCCTACAATGAGCAGTTCTTC
TRBV28,.,.,TRBJ2-3,CASSWQGADTQYF,TGTGCCAGCTCTTGGCAGGGTGCAGATACGCAGTATTTT
TRBV7-3,.,.,TRBJ1-1,CASSLNGDTEAFF,TGTGCCAGCAGCTTAAACGGGGACACTGAAGCTTTCTTT
TRBV24-1,few,.,TRBJ2-2,CATSDLADTGELFF,TGTGCCACCAGTGATCTCGCCGACACCGGGGAGCTGTTTTTT
TRBV4-1,.,.,TRBJ1-2,CASSQGGAEKPLGYGYTF,TGCGCCAGCAGCCAAGGGGGAGCTGAAAAGCCACTGGGCTATGGCTACACCTTC
TRBV11-1,.,TRBD1,TRBJ1-2,CASRPAGGSGYTF,TGTGCCAGCAGGCCCGCAGGGGGCTCTGGCTACACCTTC
TRBV6-5,.,.,TRBJ1-1,CASSYRTPNTEAFF,TGTGCCAGCAGTTACAGAACCCCGAACACTGAAGCTTTCTTT
TRBV9,.,.,TRBJ2-1,CASSGGRGYDEQFF,TGTGCCAGCAGCGGCGGAAGGGGGTACGATGAGCAGTTCTTC
TRBV4-1,.,TRBD1,TRBJ1-2,CASSQVGTAGGYTF,TGCGCCAGCAGCCAGGTCGGGACAGCGGGTGGCTACACCTTC
TRBV5-1,.,.,TRBJ2-7,CASSLEISYEQYF,TGCGCCAGCAGCTTGGAGATCTCCTACGAGCAGTACTTC
TRBV29-1,.,TRBD2,TRBJ2-7,CSVVKGGDEQYF,TGCAGCGTTGTAAAGGGAGGGGACGAGCAGTACTTC
TRBV6-2/TRBV6-3,.,TRBD1,TRBJ2-7,CASSLDRDEQYF,TGTGCCAGCAGCCTGGACAGGGACGAGCAGTACTTC
TRBV5-8,.,TRBD1,TRBJ2-4,CASSLWGQGGNIQYF,TGTGCCAGCAGCTTGTGGGGACAGGGGGGGAACATTCAGTACTTC
TRBV5-1,.,TRBD1,TRBJ1-1,CASSFRGLSTEAFF,TGCGCCAGCAGCTTCAGGGGGCTGAGCACTGAAGCTTTCTTT
TRBV4-3,.,TRBD1,TRBJ1-5,CASSQDSGTGTQPQHF,TGCGCCAGCAGCCAAGATAGTGGGACAGGGACCCAGCCCCAGCATTTT
TRBV7-9,.,.,TRBJ1-2,CASSDAGVLPGYTF,TGTGCCAGCAGCGATGCTGGGGTACTACCTGGCTACACCTTC
TRBV5-1,.,.,TRBJ2-1,CASSREGGLNEQFF,TGCGCCAGCAGCAGGGAGGGGGGATTAAATGAGCAGTTCTTC
TRBV5-1,.,TRBD2,TRBJ2-5,CASSLVDNRGLAGWTQYF,TGCGCCAGCAGCTTGGTGGACAACCGGGGGCTAGCGGGGTGGACCCAGTACTTC
TRBV6-2/TRBV6-3,.,.,TRBJ2-7,CASSSMRISGPITYEQYF,TGTGCCAGCAGTTCCATGAGGATCTCAGGGCCGATCACCTACGAGCAGTACTTC
TRBV5-4,.,TRBD2,TRBJ2-2,CASRPTSGRDTGELFF,TGTGCCAGCAGGCCTACTAGCGGGAGGGACACCGGGGAGCTGTTTTTT
TRBV5-1,.,TRBD2,TRBJ2-5,CASSTSGRGQETQYF,TGCGCCAGCAGCACTAGCGGGAGGGGGCAAGAGACCCAGTACTTC
TRBV29-1,.,TRBD1,TRBJ1-4,CSVEAQGGEKLFF,TGCAGCGTTGAAGCGCAGGGGGGGGAAAAACTGTTTTTT
TRBV27,once,.,TRBJ2-7,CASRPLVTYEQYF,TGTGCCAGCAGACCGCTTGTTACCTACGAGCAGTACTTC
TRBV23-1,.,TRBD1,TRBJ1-2,CASSQPPQGDGYTF,TGCGCCAGCAGTCAACCCCCTCAGGGGGACGGCTACACCTTC
TRBV11-3,.,.,TRBJ2-5,CASSAPDQTQYF,TGTGCCAGCAGCGCCCCCGACCAGACCCAGTACTTC
TRBV21-1,.,.,TRBJ2-2,CASSNRARGNTGELFF,TGTGCCAGCAGCAACCGGGCGCGGGGGAACACCGGGGAGCTGTTTTTT
TRBV9,.,TRBD1,TRBJ1-4,CASSVGGQGGEKLFF,TGTGCCAGCAGCGTAGGGGGACAGGGGGGAGAAAAACTGTTTTTT
TRBV6-5,few,.,TRBJ1-1,CASQPRRNTEAFF,TGTGCCAGTCAACCCAGGCGGAACACTGAAGCTTTCTTT
TRBV13,once,TRBD2,TRBJ2-1,CASSWGLAGKNNEQFF,TGTGCCAGCAGCTGGGGACTAGCGGGGAAGAACAATGAGCAGTTCTTC
TRBV7-9,.,TRBD2,TRBJ2-1,CASSPPRGTSGYNEQFF,TGTGCCAGCAGCCCCCCTAGAGGGACTAGCGGTTACAATGAGCAGTTCTTC
TRBV4-2,.,.,TRBJ2-2,CASSQITGNTGELFF,TGTGCCAGCAGCCAAATTACGGGGAACACCGGGGAGCTGTTTTTT
TRBV29-1,.,TRBD1,TRBJ2-3,CSGRDSTDTQYF,TGCAGCGGTCGGGACAGTACAGATACGCAGTATTTT
TRBV2,.,TRBD2,TRBJ2-2,CASSGAGRVGELFF,TGTGCCAGCAGTGGAGCGGGAAGGGTCGGGGAGCTGTTTTTT
TRBV5-4,.,TRBD1,TRBJ1-1,CASSLEQGAEAFF,TGTGCCAGCAGCTTGGAACAGGGGGCTGAAGCTTTCTTT
TRBV5-4,.,.,TRBJ2-6,CASSLVWGDDNVLTF,TGTGCCAGCAGCTTGGTGTGGGGGGACGACAACGTCCTGACTTTC
TRBV7-3,.,TRBD1,TRBJ1-1,CASSLGQGATFF,TGTGCCAGCAGCTTAGGACAGGGGGCGACTTTCTTT